The TCR beta chain under discussion was sequenced for a study of blood T cell repertoires in COVID-19. As for the study in general: Acute-phase and convalescent COVID-19 samples originated in the United States, Italy and Spain. T cells, B-cell-depleted T cells, or PBMCs supplied cDNA or gDNA.

The V and J ends lost 5 bases and 4 bases respectively, with 10 bases between them. CDR3 size: 13 residues. Original processing methods: Counts of nucleated cells, estimated from reference gene primer amplification, were obtained. Data came from immunoSEQ multiplex PCR; TCRdb stores just in-frame clones and leaves some out. D and trimming come from the DNA, and the V and J calls and clone size come from that table. This table has around 30,000 clones, 90% appearing once. This clonotype was sampled from a man aged 80 or over with acute or convalescent COVID-19. What was sequenced was peripheral blood. The chain couples TRBV12-3 or TRBV12-4 to TRBJ2-3; tentatively, D is TRBD1 (5 bases). This chain's CDR3 is CASSPRAADTQYF. As DNA, the CDR3 is TGTGCCAGCAGTCCCAGGGCGGCAGATACGCAGTATTTT.